Listed below are T cell receptor beta chains from one sample, sequenced in a study of cytomegalovirus exposure and HLA in healthy donors. The repertoire was sequenced with immunoSEQ multiplex PCR; TCRdb's copy has only in-frame clones and lacks some. The table lists 80,000 to 100,000 clones. The specimen sequenced was PBMCs. These receptors were taken from a woman aged 25-40 years in good health and CMV-seronegative. Both conserved end residues are part of each CDR3. D genes are given only for firm matches.

V: TRBV6-5
D: -
J: TRBJ1-1
CDR3: CASSYSKNYKNEAFF
DNA: TGTGCCAGCAGTTACTCGAAGAATTACAAAAATGAAGCTTTCTTT

V: TRBV13
D: TRBD1
J: TRBJ1-1
CDR3: CASSQGAVGTVTEAFF
DNA: TGTGCCAGCAGCCAGGGGGCCGTGGGGACAGTCACTGAAGCTTTCTTT

V: TRBV9
D: -
J: TRBJ2-1
CDR3: CASSVGQTVWNEQFF
DNA: TGTGCCAGCAGCGTAGGGCAAACCGTTTGGAATGAGCAGTTCTTC

V: TRBV25-1
D: -
J: TRBJ2-3
CDR3: CASSAPRQSTDTQYF
DNA: TGTGCCAGCAGTGCCCCCCGACAAAGCACAGATACGCAGTATTTT

V: TRBV30
D: TRBD1
J: TRBJ2-2
CDR3: CAWSTGGTGELFF
DNA: TGTGCCTGGAGTACAGGGGGAACCGGGGAGCTGTTTTTT

V: TRBV11-3
D: -
J: TRBJ1-2
CDR3: CASSLETGYGYTF
DNA: TGTGCCAGCAGCTTAGAGACAGGCTATGGCTACACCTTC

V: TRBV9
D: TRBD1
J: TRBJ2-7
CDR3: CASSVGGQGLYEQYF
DNA: TGTGCCAGCAGCGTAGGGGGACAGGGACTCTACGAGCAGTACTTC

V: TRBV19
D: TRBD1
J: TRBJ1-1
CDR3: CASSILTTGMDTEAFF
DNA: TGTGCCAGTAGTATCCTTACGACAGGGATGGACACTGAAGCTTTCTTT

V: TRBV30
D: -
J: TRBJ1-6
CDR3: CACRTGSNSPLHF
DNA: TGTGCCTGCCGTACAGGGTCGAATTCACCCCTCCACTTT

V: TRBV5-6
D: -
J: TRBJ1-2
CDR3: CASSLGGGSYGYTF
DNA: TGTGCCAGCAGCTTGGGTGGGGGCAGCTATGGCTACACCTTC

V: TRBV9
D: TRBD1
J: TRBJ1-3
CDR3: CASSALSRGRKTGNTIYF
DNA: TGTGCCAGCAGCGCCTTATCAAGGGGGCGAAAGACTGGAAACACCATATATTTT

V: TRBV9
D: TRBD2
J: TRBJ2-5
CDR3: CASSVSGGGAGTQYF
DNA: TGTGCCAGCAGCGTATCTGGCGGGGGGGCCGGGACCCAGTACTTC

V: TRBV19
D: TRBD1
J: TRBJ1-2
CDR3: CASTRTGEGYTF
DNA: TGTGCCAGTACTAGGACAGGGGAAGGCTACACCTTC

V: TRBV5-1
D: -
J: TRBJ1-1
CDR3: CASSLTETEAFF
DNA: TGCGCCAGCAGCTTGACGGAGACTGAAGCTTTCTTT

V: TRBV7-8
D: -
J: TRBJ2-1
CDR3: CASSLGAYNEQFF
DNA: TGTGCCAGCAGCTTAGGAGCCTACAATGAGCAGTTCTTC

V: TRBV11-2
D: -
J: TRBJ1-1
CDR3: CASSPWPEQGGNTEAFF
DNA: TGTGCCAGCAGCCCATGGCCCGAACAGGGCGGGAACACTGAAGCTTTCTTT

V: TRBV19
D: -
J: TRBJ2-5
CDR3: CASSMTNSQETQYF
DNA: TGTGCCAGTAGTATGACTAACTCCCAAGAGACCCAGTACTTC

V: TRBV5-6
D: -
J: TRBJ1-2
CDR3: CASSPVGQLGAYGYTF
DNA: TGTGCCAGCAGCCCAGTTGGACAGCTTGGAGCCTATGGCTACACCTTC

V: TRBV14
D: TRBD2
J: TRBJ2-7
CDR3: CASSQVLAGALRYF
DNA: TGTGCCAGCAGCCAAGTCCTAGCGGGAGCCTTGCGGTACTTC

V: TRBV11-2
D: -
J: TRBJ1-3
CDR3: CASSQFSSGNTIYF
DNA: TGTGCCAGCAGCCAATTCAGCTCTGGAAACACCATATATTTT

V: TRBV7-9
D: -
J: TRBJ2-3
CDR3: CASSLVGGQGTDTQYF
DNA: TGTGCCAGCAGCTTAGTCGGAGGGCAAGGCACAGATACGCAGTATTTT

V: TRBV5-1
D: TRBD1
J: TRBJ1-6
CDR3: CASSWTGGTSPLHF
DNA: TGCGCCAGCAGCTGGACAGGGGGAACTTCACCCCTCCACTTT

V: TRBV6-1
D: -
J: TRBJ2-3
CDR3: CASSEAKTSTDTQYF
DNA: TGTGCCAGCAGTGAAGCGAAGACTAGCACAGATACGCAGTATTTT

V: TRBV7-9
D: -
J: TRBJ1-1
CDR3: CASSRGPFSGFF
DNA: TGTGCCAGCAGCCGAGGTCCATTCTCGGGTTTCTTT

V: TRBV11-3
D: -
J: TRBJ2-7
CDR3: CASSLGQGPYEQYF
DNA: TGTGCCAGCAGCTTAGGCCAGGGCCCCTACGAGCAGTACTTC